This T cell receptor (beta chain) was obtained from a study of human T cells and chemical hapten exposure. The time point here: pre-sensitization, week 0. As to treatment: therapeutic diphenylcyclopropenone sensitization with weekly scalp DPC. Ahead of each patch test application, blood was drawn. This clonotype has only a few counts. What it binds is not known. General study findings and limits: There were significantly more large CDR3 similarity clusters among expanded TCRs than among controls.

With 1 base removed from V and 5 bases from J, the gap between germline ends came to 10 bases. CDR3 size: 14 residues. Germline V lookup: CDR1 SGHKS, CDR2 YYEKEE (reference sequence). Each CDR3 protein gets one entry after TCRdb re-called the RACE reads with MiXCR. The sample consists of some 70,000 distinct CDR3 sequences, 10% to 11% of them appearing once. The sequences come from whole blood, collected in connection with sensitization to the hapten diphenylcyclopropenone (DPC). This chain connects TRBV5-5 to TRBJ1-5, with D unresolved. This receptor was taken from a woman in her forties or fifties with alopecia areata. Some clones in this sample may be carry-over from other donors' samples. CDR3: CASSLKTTDQPQHF. CDR3 sequence (DNA): TGTGCCAGCAGCTTGAAAACGACCGATCAGCCCCAGCATTTT.